The sequence of this T cell receptor (beta chain) was determined in a study of blood T cell repertoires in COVID-19. The CDR3 is made up of 19 amino acids. Trimming removed 3 bases from V and 0 bases from J, with 23 bases in between. Germline values: CDR1 MGHRA, CDR2 YSYEKL. The count of this clone is one. Here immunoSEQ multiplex PCR was the method, and the copy in TCRdb shows in-frame clones only, minus some. The sample shows roughly 140,000 clones, roughly nine tenths of them seen only once. The origin of this receptor is a woman aged 60-75 years with active COVID-19. This chain joins TRBV4-1 and TRBJ1-1; D call uncertain. The specimen was peripheral blood. The CDR3 region is CASSQKDLGLGSLNTEAFF. Here the CDR3 DNA reads TGCGCCAGCAGCCAGAAAGATCTAGGCCTCGGGTCATTGAACACTGAAGCTTTCTTT.